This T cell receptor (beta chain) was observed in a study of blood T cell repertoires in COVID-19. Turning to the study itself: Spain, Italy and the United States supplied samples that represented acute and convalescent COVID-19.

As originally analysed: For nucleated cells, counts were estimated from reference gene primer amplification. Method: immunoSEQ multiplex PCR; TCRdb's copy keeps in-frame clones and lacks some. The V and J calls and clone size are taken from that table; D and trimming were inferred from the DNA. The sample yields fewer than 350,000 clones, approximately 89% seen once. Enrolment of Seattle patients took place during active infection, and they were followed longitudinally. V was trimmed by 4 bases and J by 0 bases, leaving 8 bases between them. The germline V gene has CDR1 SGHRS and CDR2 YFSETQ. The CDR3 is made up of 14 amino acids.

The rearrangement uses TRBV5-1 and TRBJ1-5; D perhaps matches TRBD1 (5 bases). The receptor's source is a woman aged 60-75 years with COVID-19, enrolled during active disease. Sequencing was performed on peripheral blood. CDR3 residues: CASSAGDSNQPQHF. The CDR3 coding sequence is TGCGCCAGCAGCGCGGGGGATAGCAATCAGCCCCAGCATTTT.